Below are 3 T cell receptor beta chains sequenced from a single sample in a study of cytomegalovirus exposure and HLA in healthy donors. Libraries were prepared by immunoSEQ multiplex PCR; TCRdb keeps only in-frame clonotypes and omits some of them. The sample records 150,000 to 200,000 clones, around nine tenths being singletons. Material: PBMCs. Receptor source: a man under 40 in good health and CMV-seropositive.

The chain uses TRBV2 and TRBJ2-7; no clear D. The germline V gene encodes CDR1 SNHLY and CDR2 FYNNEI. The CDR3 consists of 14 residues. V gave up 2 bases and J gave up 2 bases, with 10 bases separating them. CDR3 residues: CASSEYVSTYEQYF. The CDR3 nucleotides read TGTGCCAGCAGTGAATACGTCAGTACCTACGAGCAGTACTTC.

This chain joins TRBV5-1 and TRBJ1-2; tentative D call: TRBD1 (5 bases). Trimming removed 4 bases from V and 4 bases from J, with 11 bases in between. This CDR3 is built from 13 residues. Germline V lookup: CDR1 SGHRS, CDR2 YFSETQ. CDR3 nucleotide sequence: TGCGCCAGCAGCCCTCCGGACACCTATGGCTACACCTTC. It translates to CASSPPDTYGYTF.

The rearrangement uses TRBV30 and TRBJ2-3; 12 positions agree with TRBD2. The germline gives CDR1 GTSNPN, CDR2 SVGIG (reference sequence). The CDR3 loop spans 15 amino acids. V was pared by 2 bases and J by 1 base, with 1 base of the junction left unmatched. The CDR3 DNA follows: TGTGCCTGGAGTCGGACTAGCGGGGGCACAGATACGCAGTATTTT. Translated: CAWSRTSGGTDTQYF.